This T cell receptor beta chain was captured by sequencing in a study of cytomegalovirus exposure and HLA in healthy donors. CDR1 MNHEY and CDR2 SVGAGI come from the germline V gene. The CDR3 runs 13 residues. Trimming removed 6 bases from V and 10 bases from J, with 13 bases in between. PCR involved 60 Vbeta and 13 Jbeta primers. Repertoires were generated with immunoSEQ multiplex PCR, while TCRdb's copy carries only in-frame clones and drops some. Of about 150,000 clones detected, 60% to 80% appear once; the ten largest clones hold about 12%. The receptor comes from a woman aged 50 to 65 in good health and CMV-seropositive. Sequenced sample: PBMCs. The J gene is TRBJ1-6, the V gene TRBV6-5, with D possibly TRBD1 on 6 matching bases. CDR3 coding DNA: TGTGCCAGCAGCCAGGGTAGGGGGTCACCCCTCCACTTT. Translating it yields CASSQGRGSPLHF.